Sequencing of this TCR beta chain was carried out in a study of blood T cells in healthy people across ages. For the second PCR, which ran for 7 to 11 cycles, a sample-barcoded 5' primer and a J-beta primer mix were used. One entry per CDR3 protein, called by TCRdb with MiXCR from the 5' RACE reads. The data hold about 1.8 million distinct CDR3 sequences, with roughly 49% observed a single time. Germline V gene lookup returns CDR1 SQVTM and CDR2 ANQGSEA. The CDR3 extends over 14 amino acids. Germline trimming cut 7 bases from V and 7 bases from J; bases unmatched to any gene: 15. This clonotype was found a few times.

The receptor was derived from a woman aged 40 to 49 in good health. The V call is TRBV29-1, the J call TRBJ2-7; 8 positions agree with TRBD2. Material: blood. CDR3 region: CSAQGTSGLREQYF. CDR3 DNA sequence: TGCAGCGCACAAGGAACTAGCGGTTTACGGGAGCAGTACTTC.